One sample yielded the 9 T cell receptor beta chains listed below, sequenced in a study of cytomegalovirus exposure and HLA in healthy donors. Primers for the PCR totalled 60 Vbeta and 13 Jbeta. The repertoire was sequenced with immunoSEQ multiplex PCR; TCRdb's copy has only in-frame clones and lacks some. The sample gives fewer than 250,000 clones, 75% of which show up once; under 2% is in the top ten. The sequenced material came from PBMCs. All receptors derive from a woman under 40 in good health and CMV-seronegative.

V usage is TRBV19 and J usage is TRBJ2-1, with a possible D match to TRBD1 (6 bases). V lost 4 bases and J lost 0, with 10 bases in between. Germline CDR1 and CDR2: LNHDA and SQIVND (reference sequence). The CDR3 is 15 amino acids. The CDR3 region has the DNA TGTGCCAGTAGTAAGGGACATAGCTCCTACAATGAGCAGTTCTTC. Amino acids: CASSKGHSSYNEQFF.

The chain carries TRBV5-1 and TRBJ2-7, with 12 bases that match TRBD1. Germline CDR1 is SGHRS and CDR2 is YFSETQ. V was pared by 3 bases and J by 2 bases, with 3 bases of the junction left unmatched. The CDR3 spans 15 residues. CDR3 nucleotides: TGCGCCAGCAGCTCCCGGGACAGGGGGCCCTACGAGCAGTACTTC. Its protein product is CASSSRDRGPYEQYF. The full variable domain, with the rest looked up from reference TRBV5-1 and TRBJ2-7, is KAGVTQTPRYLIKTRGQQVTLSCSPISGHRSVSWYQQTPGQGLQFLFEYFSETQRNKGNFPGRFSGRQFSNSRSEMNVSTLELGDSALYLCASSSRDRGPYEQYFGPGTRLTVT.

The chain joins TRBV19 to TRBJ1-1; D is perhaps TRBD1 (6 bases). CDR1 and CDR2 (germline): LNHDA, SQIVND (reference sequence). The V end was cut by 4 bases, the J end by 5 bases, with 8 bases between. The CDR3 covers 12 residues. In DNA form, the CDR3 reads TGTGCCAGTAGTAGGACAGATACTGAAGCTTTCTTT. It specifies CASSRTDTEAFF.

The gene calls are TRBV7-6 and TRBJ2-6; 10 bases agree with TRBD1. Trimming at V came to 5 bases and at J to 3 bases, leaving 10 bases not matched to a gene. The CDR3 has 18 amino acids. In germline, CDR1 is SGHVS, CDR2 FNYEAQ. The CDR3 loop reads CASSDTGTGALGANVLTF. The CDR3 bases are TGTGCCAGCAGCGATACGGGGACAGGGGCGCTTGGGGCCAACGTCCTGACTTTC.

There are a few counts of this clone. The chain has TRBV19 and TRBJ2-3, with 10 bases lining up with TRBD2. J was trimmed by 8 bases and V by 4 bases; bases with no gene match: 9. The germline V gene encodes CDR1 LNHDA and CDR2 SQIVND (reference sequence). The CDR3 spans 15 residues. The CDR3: CASSRAGGQVGTQYF. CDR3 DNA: TGTGCCAGTAGTAGAGCGGGGGGGCAAGTTGGTACGCAGTATTTT.

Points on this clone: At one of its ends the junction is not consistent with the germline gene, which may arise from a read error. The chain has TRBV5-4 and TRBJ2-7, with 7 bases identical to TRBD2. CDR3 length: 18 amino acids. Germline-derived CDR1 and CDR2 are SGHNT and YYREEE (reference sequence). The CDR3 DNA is TGTGCCATCAGCTCTACAAGCGGGACCCAGTTACTTTCCTACGAGCAGTACTTC. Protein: CAISSTSGTQLLSYEQYF.

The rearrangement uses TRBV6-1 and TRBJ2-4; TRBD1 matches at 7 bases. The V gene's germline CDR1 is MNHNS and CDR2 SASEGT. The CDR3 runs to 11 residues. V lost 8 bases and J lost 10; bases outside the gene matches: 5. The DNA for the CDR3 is TGTGCCAGCGGACAGGTCGGGATTCAGTACTTC. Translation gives CASGQVGIQYF.

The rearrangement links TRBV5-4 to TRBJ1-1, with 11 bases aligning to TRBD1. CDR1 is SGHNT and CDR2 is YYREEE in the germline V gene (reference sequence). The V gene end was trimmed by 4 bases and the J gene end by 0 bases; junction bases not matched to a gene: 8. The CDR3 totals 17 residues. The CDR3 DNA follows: TGTGCCAGCAGCCCGTGGACAGGGGGCCCGTTGAACACTGAAGCTTTCTTT. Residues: CASSPWTGGPLNTEAFF.

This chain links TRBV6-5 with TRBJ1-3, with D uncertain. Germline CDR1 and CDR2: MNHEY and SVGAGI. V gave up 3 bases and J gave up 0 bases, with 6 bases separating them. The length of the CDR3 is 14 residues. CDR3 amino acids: CASSYPNSGNTIYF. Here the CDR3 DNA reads TGTGCCAGCAGTTATCCCAACTCTGGAAACACCATATATTTT.